The sequence of this T cell receptor beta chain was determined in a study of cytomegalovirus exposure and HLA in healthy donors. At the level of the study: Approximately 81% of several hundred genotyped donors fell in the Caucasian-associated ancestry cluster.

Researchers ran the PCR with 60 Vbeta and 13 Jbeta primers. Profiling relied on immunoSEQ multiplex PCR, and the TCRdb table lists in-frame clones only, not all of them. The repertoire holds roughly 34,000 clones, with 65% to 90% as singletons. Looked up from germline, CDR1 is SGHVS and CDR2 is FNYEAQ. The CDR3 length is 17 residues. J gave up 2 bases and V 5 bases, and 7 bases lay outside the gene matches. The chain combines TRBV7-6 with TRBJ2-2, with 11 bases identical to TRBD2. The receptor comes from a woman under 30 in good health and CMV-seronegative. Input material: PBMCs. CDR3 in amino acids: CASSPRGTSGNTGELFF. CDR3 nucleotide sequence: TGTGCCAGCAGCCCGCGCGGGACTAGCGGAAACACCGGGGAGCTGTTTTTT.